There are many counts of the clone carrying this T cell receptor beta chain. The CDR3 is 14 amino acids. V lost 2 bases, J lost 4 bases, and 6 bases stayed unmatched. Germline lookup yields CDR1 SQVTM and CDR2 ANQGSEA. The entry originates in a study of human T cells and chemical hapten exposure. TCRdb reprocessed the RACE reads with MiXCR, giving one entry per CDR3 protein. This table holds about 37,000 distinct CDR3 sequences, approximately 6.3% found once. Indicated time point: patch test 1, 2 weeks after DPC sensitization. Specified treatment: therapeutic diphenylcyclopropenone sensitization with weekly scalp DPC. The authors extracted total RNA from unfractionated whole blood.

This material consisted of whole blood, taken in connection with sensitization to the hapten diphenylcyclopropenone (DPC). This receptor was taken from a woman in her twenties or thirties with alopecia areata. Some clones in this sample may be carry-over from other donors' samples. The genes are TRBV29-1 and TRBJ1-2, with 8 bases fitting TRBD1. The chain's CDR3 is CSVERTGLPYGYTF. The DNA for the CDR3 is TGCAGCGTTGAAAGGACAGGGTTGCCCTATGGCTACACCTTC.